The present entry profiles one TCR beta chain with its context. Its antigen is undetermined. These data originate in a study of cytomegalovirus exposure and HLA in healthy donors. Overall study results and limits: An ancestry cluster, one associated with Asian ancestry, reportedly showed fewer N-insertions than the approximately 650-donor mean in a later analysis. Across donors, most TCRs were seen rarely, yet some public ones were widespread. Listed as cytomegalovirus-associated were around 160 TCR beta chains. Reportedly, TCR beta sequences accurately predicted HLA-A and HLA-B alleles in most subjects.

Germline V gene lookup returns CDR1 MDHEN and CDR2 SYDVKM. The CDR3 is made up of 15 amino acids. J was trimmed by 11 bases and V by 6 bases; bases with no gene match: 18. Primers included in the PCR were 60 Vbeta and 13 Jbeta primers. Sequencing was performed with immunoSEQ multiplex PCR; in TCRdb, only in-frame clones are kept and a portion is missing. This sample's table has approximately 150,000 clones. The TCR sequence derives from a male donor in good health and CMV-seronegative. Material: PBMCs. The rearrangement uses TRBV28 and TRBJ1-2, with 7 bases identical to TRBD1. CDR3 in DNA: TGTGCCAGCAGCCTCCGGCGGCGACAGGGCTCACCGTACACCTTC. This translates into CASSLRRRQGSPYTF.